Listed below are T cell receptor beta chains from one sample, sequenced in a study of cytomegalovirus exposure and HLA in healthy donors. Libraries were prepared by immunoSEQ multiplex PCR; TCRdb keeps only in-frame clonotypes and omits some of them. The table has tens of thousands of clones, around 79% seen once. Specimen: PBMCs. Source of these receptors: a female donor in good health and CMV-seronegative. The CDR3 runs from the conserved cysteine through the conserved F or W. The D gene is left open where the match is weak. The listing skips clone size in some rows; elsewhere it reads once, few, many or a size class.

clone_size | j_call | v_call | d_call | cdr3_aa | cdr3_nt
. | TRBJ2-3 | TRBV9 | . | CASSVGSGGGTDTQYF | TGTGCCAGCAGCGTTGGGAGCGGCGGTGGGACAGATACGCAGTATTTT
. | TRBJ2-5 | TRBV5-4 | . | CASSFSAGSETQYF | TGTGCCAGCAGCTTCTCGGCGGGATCAGAGACCCAGTACTTC
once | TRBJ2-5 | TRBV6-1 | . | CASSRGGEETQYF | TGTGCCAGCAGCCGAGGAGGGGAGGAGACCCAGTACTTC
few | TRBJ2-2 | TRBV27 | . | CASSPSLNTGELFF | TGTGCCAGCAGCCCCTCTTTGAACACCGGGGAGCTGTTTTTT
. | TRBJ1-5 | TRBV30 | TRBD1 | CAWNSETGGYSNQPQHF | TGTGCCTGGAATTCCGAGACAGGGGGATATAGCAATCAGCCCCAGCATTTT
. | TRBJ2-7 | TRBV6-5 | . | CASSYTPGTYEQYF | TGTGCCAGCAGTTACACCCCCGGTACCTACGAGCAGTACTTC
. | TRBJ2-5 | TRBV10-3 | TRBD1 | CAIRAGGSEETQYF | TGTGCCATCAGGGCAGGGGGCTCTGAGGAGACCCAGTACTTC
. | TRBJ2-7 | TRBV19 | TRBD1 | CASSNRDRGPYEQYF | TGTGCCAGTAGTAACCGGGACAGGGGTCCCTACGAGCAGTACTTC
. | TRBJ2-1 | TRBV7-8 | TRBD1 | CASSLAPWDRGKNEQFF | TGTGCCAGCAGCTTAGCCCCATGGGACAGGGGTAAGAATGAGCAGTTCTTC
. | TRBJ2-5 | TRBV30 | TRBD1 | CAWTIKQGARETQYF | TGTGCCTGGACCATTAAACAGGGGGCGCGGGAGACCCAGTACTTC
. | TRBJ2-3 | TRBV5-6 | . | CASSTYDETDTQYF | TGTGCCAGCAGCACGTACGATGAGACAGATACGCAGTATTTT
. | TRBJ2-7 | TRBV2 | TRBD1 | CASSEGTGSEQYF | TGTGCCAGCAGTGAAGGGACAGGGTCCGAGCAGTACTTC
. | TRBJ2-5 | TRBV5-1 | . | CASSFSLAGGTGETQYF | TGCGCCAGCAGCTTCTCTCTGGCAGGGGGGACGGGAGAGACCCAGTACTTC
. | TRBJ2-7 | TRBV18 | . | CASSPSGPSSTTYEQYF | TGTGCCAGCTCACCAAGCGGCCCAAGTAGTACAACCTACGAGCAGTACTTC
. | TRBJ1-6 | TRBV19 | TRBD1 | CASRGTGFASPLHF | TGTGCCAGTAGGGGGACAGGGTTCGCTTCACCCCTCCACTTT
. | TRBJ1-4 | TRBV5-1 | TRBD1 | CASRVTGSDEKLFF | TGCGCCAGCAGGGTGACAGGGTCTGATGAAAAACTGTTTTTT
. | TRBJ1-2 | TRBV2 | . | CASVSVSNYGYTF | TGTGCCAGCGTCTCAGTTTCTAACTATGGCTACACCTTC
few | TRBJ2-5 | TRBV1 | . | CTSSQAPDRVRETQYF | TGCACCAGCAGCCAAGCCCCCGACAGGGTCCGGGAGACCCAGTACTTC
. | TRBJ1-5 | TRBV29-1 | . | CSVVLAADSNQPQHF | TGCAGCGTTGTGTTAGCGGCCGATAGCAATCAGCCCCAGCATTTT
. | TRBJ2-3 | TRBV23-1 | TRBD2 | CASSQPWGTRPSTDTQYF | TGCGCCAGCAGTCAACCTTGGGGGACTAGGCCTAGCACAGATACGCAGTATTTT
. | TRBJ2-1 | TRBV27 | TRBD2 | CASSSIPPGLAGYYNEQFF | TGTGCCAGCAGTTCCATCCCCCCGGGACTAGCGGGGTACTACAATGAGCAGTTCTTC
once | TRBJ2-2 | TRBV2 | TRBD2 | CASSDSGGITGELFF | TGTGCCAGCAGTGATTCCGGGGGGATTACCGGGGAGCTGTTTTTT
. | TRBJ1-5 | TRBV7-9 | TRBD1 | CSSSLGTGGFRGSNQPQHF | TGTTCCAGCAGCTTAGGGACAGGGGGCTTCAGGGGAAGCAATCAGCCCCAGCATTTT
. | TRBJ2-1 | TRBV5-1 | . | CASSLVGSSYNEQFF | TGCGCCAGCAGCTTGGTCGGGTCTAGCTACAATGAGCAGTTCTTC
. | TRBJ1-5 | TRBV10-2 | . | CASSDVIFGQNNQPQHF | TGCGCCAGCAGTGATGTGATCTTCGGACAGAACAATCAGCCCCAGCATTTT
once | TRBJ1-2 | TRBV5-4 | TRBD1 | CASSSEGDRAYYGYTF | TGTGCCAGCAGCTCCGAGGGGGACAGGGCATACTATGGCTACACCTTC
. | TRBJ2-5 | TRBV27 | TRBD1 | CASSSRDRGLETQYF | TGTGCCAGCTCTTCCCGGGACAGGGGACTAGAGACCCAGTACTTC
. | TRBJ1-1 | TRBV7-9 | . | CASSSPGTKDTEAFF | TGTGCCAGCAGCTCCCCCGGGACAAAGGACACTGAAGCTTTCTTT
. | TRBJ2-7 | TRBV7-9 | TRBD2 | CASSFGLAGIYEQYF | TGTGCCAGCAGTTTCGGACTAGCGGGGATCTACGAGCAGTACTTC
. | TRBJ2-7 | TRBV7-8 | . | CASSLSYRPGLSSYEQYF | TGTGCCAGCAGCTTAAGTTATCGACCGGGACTTTCTTCCTACGAGCAGTACTTC
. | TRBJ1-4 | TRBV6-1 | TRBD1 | CATTQGENEKLFF | TGTGCCACCACGCAGGGGGAGAATGAAAAACTGTTTTTT
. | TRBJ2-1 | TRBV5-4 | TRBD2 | CASSLDGLAGYNEQFF | TGTGCCAGCAGCTTGGATGGACTAGCGGGTTACAATGAGCAGTTCTTC
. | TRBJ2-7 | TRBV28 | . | CASREGPLYYEQYF | TGTGCCAGCAGAGAGGGCCCCCTCTACTACGAGCAGTACTTC
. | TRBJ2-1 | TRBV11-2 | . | CASSLFTGSYNEQFF | TGTGCCAGCAGCTTATTTACAGGCTCCTACAATGAGCAGTTCTTC
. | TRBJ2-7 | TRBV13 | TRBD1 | CASSSQQQGAKNEQYF | TGTGCCAGCAGCAGCCAACAACAGGGGGCTAAAAACGAGCAGTACTTC
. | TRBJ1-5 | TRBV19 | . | CASRPSWSRSNQPQHF | TGTGCCAGTAGGCCCTCTTGGTCGCGTAGCAATCAGCCCCAGCATTTT
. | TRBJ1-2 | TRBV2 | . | CASSNNRDGYTF | TGTGCCAGCAGTAACAACAGGGACGGCTACACCTTC
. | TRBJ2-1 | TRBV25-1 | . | CASSAAPTEKSSYNEQFF | TGTGCCAGCAGTGCCGCTCCGACAGAGAAGAGCTCCTACAATGAGCAGTTCTTC
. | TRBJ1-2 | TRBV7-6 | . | CASSFPGFGGYTF | TGTGCCAGCAGCTTTCCGGGGTTTGGTGGCTACACCTTC
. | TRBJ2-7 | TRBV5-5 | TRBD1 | CASSKSGQDYEQYF | TGTGCCAGCAGCAAATCGGGACAGGACTACGAGCAGTACTTC
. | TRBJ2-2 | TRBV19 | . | CASTDRGTGRTGELFF | TGTGCCAGTACCGATAGGGGGACGGGTCGGACCGGGGAGCTGTTTTTT
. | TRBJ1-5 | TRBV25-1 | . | CASSENREYSNQPQHF | TGTGCCAGCAGTGAGAACAGGGAATATAGCAATCAGCCCCAGCATTTT
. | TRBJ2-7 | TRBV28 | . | CASSKLYEQYF | TGTGCCAGCAGTAAACTCTACGAGCAGTACTTC
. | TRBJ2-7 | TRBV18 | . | CASSRRDSYEQYF | TGTGCCAGCTCGCGCAGGGACTCCTACGAGCAGTACTTC
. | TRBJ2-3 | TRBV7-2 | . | CASSLSLHGGQYF | TGTGCCAGCAGCTTATCTTTACACGGCGGGCAGTATTTT
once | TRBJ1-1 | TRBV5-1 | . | CASSLQTPQNTEAFF | TGCGCCAGCAGCTTACAGACCCCCCAGAACACTGAAGCTTTCTTT
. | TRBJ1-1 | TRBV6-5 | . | CASSYSTGNTEAFF | TGTGCCAGCAGTTACTCGACAGGGAACACTGAAGCTTTCTTT
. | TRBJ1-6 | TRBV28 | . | CASSLASSYNSPLHF | TGTGCCAGCAGTTTAGCGAGCTCCTATAATTCACCCCTCCACTTT
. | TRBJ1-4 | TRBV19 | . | CASSIQGVTTNEKLFF | TGTGCCAGTAGTATACAGGGTGTCACAACTAATGAAAAACTGTTTTTT
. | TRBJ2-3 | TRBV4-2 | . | CASSQDITGDTDTQYF | TGTGCCAGCAGCCAAGATATTACGGGAGACACAGATACGCAGTATTTT
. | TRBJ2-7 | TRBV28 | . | CASSLVGAAYEQYF | TGTGCCAGCAGTTTAGTGGGGGCCGCCTACGAGCAGTACTTC